This T cell receptor (beta chain) comes out of a study of CD8 T cells in ankylosing spondylitis. The V end lost 6 bases, the J end lost 0 bases, and 6 bases lay between the germline ends. Germline V CDR1 and CDR2: DFQATT, SNEGSKA (reference sequence). CDR3 length: 12 amino acids. TCRdb independently ran MiXCR on the 5' RACE reads; one entry per CDR3 protein. The table lists approximately 540,000 distinct CDR3 sequences, about 13% of them singletons, with approximately 6.2% in the top ten. Findings of the study overall: Among TCR beta sequences, a motif of roughly 8 highly homologous variants appeared characteristic of ankylosing spondylitis blood.

Regarding this clonotype: Its antigen is not identified.

V gene TRBV20-1 combines with J gene TRBJ1-5; D gene ambiguous. Sequencing was performed on blood, either unsorted or a sorted T cell fraction (not recorded which). The TCR sequence derives from a male donor with ankylosing spondylitis. This CDR3 is CSAGYSNQPQHF. The DNA of the CDR3 is TGCAGTGCAGGATATAGCAATCAGCCCCAGCATTTT.